The rows below give T cell receptor beta chains drawn from one sample of a study of T-cell memory formation after mild COVID-19. TCRdb reanalysed the 5' RACE reads using MiXCR and keeps one entry per CDR3 protein. This sample yields fewer than 700,000 distinct CDR3 sequences, of which about a sixth are seen a single time; 12% belongs to the top ten. The specimen was PBMCs or a T cell subset sorted from them (not recorded which). The receptors derive from an adult woman who had mild COVID-19 (a few samples of this study predate the infection). Cell type and time point are not known. Each CDR3 is given with its conserved first and last residue. The order of the fields is D gene, clone size, J gene, V gene, CDR3 protein, CDR3 DNA. The D gene is left open where the match is weak. The listing skips clone size in some rows; elsewhere it reads once, few, many or a size class.

NA | few | TRBJ1-3 | TRBV27 | CASSLTSTPVSGNTIYF | TGTGCCAGCAGTTTAACATCAACACCAGTCTCTGGAAACACCATATATTTT
TRBD2 | NA | TRBJ2-5 | TRBV19 | CASSIGLAATETQYF | TGTGCCAGTAGTATCGGACTAGCCGCGACGGAGACCCAGTACTTC
TRBD2 | many | TRBJ2-1 | TRBV5-4 | CASSSYPLAGVLHEQFF | TGTGCCAGCAGCTCCTACCCTTTAGCGGGAGTTTTGCATGAGCAGTTCTTC
TRBD2 | many | TRBJ2-1 | TRBV19 | CASRVGGTYSYNEQFF | TGTGCCAGTAGGGTGGGGGGGACCTACTCCTACAATGAGCAGTTCTTC
TRBD2 | NA | TRBJ2-2 | TRBV5-1 | CASSFIAGDPNTGELFF | TGCGCCAGCAGCTTTATAGCGGGGGACCCGAACACCGGGGAGCTGTTTTTT
NA | few | TRBJ2-7 | TRBV18 | CASSPKGGEQYF | TGTGCCAGCTCACCTAAGGGGGGTGAGCAGTACTTC
TRBD1 | few | TRBJ2-6 | TRBV7-3 | CASSSGTGGAGANVLTF | TGTGCCAGCAGCTCGGGAACAGGGGGCGCTGGGGCCAACGTCCTGACTTTC
TRBD2 | NA | TRBJ2-3 | TRBV3-1 | CASSQVSGGSTDTQYF | TGTGCCAGCAGCCAGGTTAGCGGGGGGTCCACAGATACGCAGTATTTT
TRBD1 | NA | TRBJ1-2 | TRBV6-5 | CASRDRVAGYTF | TGTGCCAGCAGGGACAGGGTGGCTGGCTACACCTTC
TRBD2 | NA | TRBJ2-7 | TRBV12-3/TRBV12-4 | CASSKTSGSSSYEQYF | TGTGCCAGCAGTAAAACTAGCGGATCAAGCTCCTACGAGCAGTACTTC
TRBD1 | many | TRBJ2-1 | TRBV4-1 | CASSPIPLHYRGGPRLQQFF | TGCGCCAGCAGCCCGATACCCCTTCATTACAGGGGTGGACCTCGCTTACAGCAGTTCTTC
NA | NA | TRBJ2-2 | TRBV4-1 | CASPSPGELFF | TGCGCCAGCCCTTCTCCCGGGGAGCTGTTTTTT
NA | NA | TRBJ2-7 | TRBV9 | CASSVGPGSYEQYF | TGTGCCAGCAGCGTAGGTCCGGGTTCCTACGAGCAGTACTTC
NA | NA | TRBJ1-1 | TRBV30 | CAVSPEGRERAFF | TGTGCCGTATCCCCGGAGGGAAGGGAGAGAGCTTTCTTT
NA | NA | TRBJ1-2 | TRBV3-1 | CASSQDVSNYGYTF | TGTGCCAGCAGCCAAGATGTATCGAACTATGGCTACACCTTC
NA | NA | TRBJ1-6 | TRBV7-8 | CASSLRVVSYNSPLHF | TGTGCCAGCAGCTTACGTGTGGTCTCCTATAATTCACCCCTCCACTTT
NA | NA | TRBJ1-2 | TRBV18 | CASHRTANYGYTF | TGTGCCAGCCACCGGACAGCAAACTATGGCTACACCTTC
NA | NA | TRBJ2-7 | TRBV6-5 | CASSARRAYEQYF | TGTGCCAGCAGTGCGCGTAGGGCTTACGAGCAGTACTTC
TRBD2 | NA | TRBJ2-1 | TRBV10-3 | CAISDTSGWNNEQFF | TGTGCCATCAGTGACACTAGCGGGTGGAACAATGAGCAGTTCTTC
NA | NA | TRBJ1-3 | TRBV4-3 | CASSQDRGMGGNTIYF | TGCGCCAGCAGCCAAGATAGAGGGATGGGGGGAAACACCATATATTTT
NA | NA | TRBJ1-4 | TRBV7-2 | CASSLTANYNEKLFF | TGTGCCAGCAGCCTGACAGCAAACTATAATGAAAAACTGTTTTTT
NA | NA | TRBJ1-5 | TRBV5-5 | CASSLEVRLNQTQHF | TGTGCCAGCAGCTTGGAGGTCAGACTAAATCAGACCCAGCATTTT
TRBD1 | NA | TRBJ2-7 | TRBV4-3 | CASSQEGTGGYEQYF | TGCGCCAGCAGCCAAGAGGGTACAGGGGGCTACGAGCAGTACTTC
NA | few | TRBJ2-7 | TRBV27 | CASSPYILKSSYEQYF | TGTGCCAGCAGTCCCTATATCCTCAAGAGCTCCTACGAGCAGTACTTC
TRBD2 | NA | TRBJ2-3 | TRBV2 | CASSFSGTNTDTQYF | TGTGCCAGCAGTTTTAGCGGGACAAACACAGATACGCAGTATTTT
TRBD1 | NA | TRBJ2-1 | TRBV5-4 | CASSLPGQGRNEQFF | TGTGCCAGCAGCTTGCCGGGACAGGGGAGGAATGAGCAGTTCTTC
NA | NA | TRBJ1-1 | TRBV6-2/TRBV6-3 | CASSYSIAGVGAFF | TGTGCCAGCAGTTACTCAATAGCGGGGGTTGGAGCTTTCTTT
NA | many | TRBJ2-1 | TRBV20-1 | CSATSLSGEQFF | TGCAGTGCTACCTCTCTAAGTGGTGAGCAGTTCTTC
NA | NA | TRBJ2-7 | TRBV20-1 | CSANSGSSYEQYF | TGCAGTGCGAACTCCGGGAGCTCCTACGAGCAGTACTTC
TRBD2 | NA | TRBJ2-3 | TRBV20-1 | CSARDLLRGGQYTDTQYF | TGCAGTGCTAGAGACCTCCTTCGGGGGGGGCAGTACACAGATACGCAGTATTTT
NA | few | TRBJ2-3 | TRBV28 | CASQQAGSFTDTQYF | TGTGCCAGCCAGCAAGCAGGCTCTTTCACAGATACGCAGTATTTT
NA | NA | TRBJ2-3 | TRBV7-3 | CASSLDDDTQYF | TGTGCCAGCAGCTTAGACGACGATACGCAGTATTTT
NA | few | TRBJ1-1 | TRBV20-1 | CSASGGRDTEAFF | TGCAGTGCCAGCGGAGGGCGGGACACTGAAGCTTTCTTT
NA | NA | TRBJ2-7 | TRBV5-1 | CASSLGPDRTYEQYF | TGCGCCAGCAGCTTGGGACCGGACCGGACCTACGAGCAGTACTTC
NA | few | TRBJ1-2 | TRBV28 | CASSYSSGVYGYTF | TGTGCCAGCAGTTACTCCTCAGGGGTCTATGGCTACACCTTC
TRBD1 | NA | TRBJ2-3 | TRBV7-2 | CASSLEPGGAYAQYF | TGTGCCAGCAGCTTAGAGCCAGGGGGCGCATATGCGCAGTATTTT
NA | NA | TRBJ2-3 | TRBV10-3 | CAISESGTGISTDTQYF | TGTGCCATCAGTGAGTCCGGTACAGGGATTAGCACAGATACGCAGTATTTT
TRBD2 | few | TRBJ2-4 | TRBV4-3 | CASSRELAGVHIQYF | TGCGCCAGCAGCCGCGAACTAGCGGGAGTGCACATTCAGTACTTC
NA | few | TRBJ1-1 | TRBV29-1 | CSVERQMNTEAFF | TGCAGCGTTGAAAGACAAATGAACACTGAAGCTTTCTTT
TRBD2 | few | TRBJ2-7 | TRBV20-1 | CSARDRSGVSYEQYF | TGCAGTGCTAGAGATAGAAGCGGGGTCTCCTACGAGCAGTACTTC
TRBD1 | few | TRBJ1-1 | TRBV5-1 | CASSLPGGRDTEAFF | TGCGCCAGCAGCTTGCCAGGGGGCCGGGACACTGAAGCTTTCTTT
TRBD2 | NA | TRBJ2-5 | TRBV9 | CASSVGPRAGEETQYF | TGTGCCAGCAGCGTAGGCCCCCGAGCGGGGGAAGAGACCCAGTACTTC
TRBD2 | few | TRBJ2-2 | TRBV11-2 | CASSFGLLAGGFPGELFF | TGTGCCAGCAGCTTCGGCTTGCTAGCGGGAGGCTTTCCCGGGGAGCTGTTTTTT
NA | NA | TRBJ1-2 | TRBV12-3/TRBV12-4 | CASSLNAIGSVGRIGF | TGTGCCAGCAGTTTAAACGCGATCGGCTCAGTAGGTAGGATAGGCTTC
NA | NA | TRBJ1-2 | TRBV7-9 | CASSSTGNDHGYTF | TGTGCCAGCAGCTCCACAGGGAATGACCATGGCTACACCTTC
NA | NA | TRBJ2-7 | TRBV5-1 | CASRGGTAIYYEQYF | TGCGCCAGCAGGGGGGGGACAGCGATCTATTACGAGCAGTACTTC
NA | few | TRBJ2-1 | TRBV12-2 | CASRSLPTSIDYNEQFF | TGTGCAAGTCGCTCCCTCCCCACTAGCATAGATTACAATGAGCAGTTCTTC
NA | few | TRBJ2-5 | TRBV12-3/TRBV12-4 | CASSGPGETQYF | TGTGCCAGCAGTGGCCCAGGGGAGACCCAGTACTTC
NA | few | TRBJ2-3 | TRBV29-1 | CSVDQGSTDTQYF | TGCAGCGTTGACCAGGGGAGCACAGATACGCAGTATTTT
NA | NA | TRBJ1-5 | TRBV16 | CASSQIAQIEAGMEPQHF | TGTGCCAGCAGCCAAATTGCTCAAATTGAGGCCGGGATGGAGCCCCAGCATTTT
NA | few | TRBJ2-2 | TRBV5-1 | CASSWGINTGELFF | TGCGCCAGCAGTTGGGGGATCAACACCGGGGAGCTGTTTTTT
TRBD2 | many | TRBJ2-1 | TRBV20-1 | CSARDPTSGGNEQFF | TGCAGTGCTAGAGATCCGACTAGCGGGGGGAATGAGCAGTTCTTC
NA | few | TRBJ2-6 | TRBV24-1 | CATSGSESGANVLTF | TGTGCCACCAGTGGTTCGGAAAGTGGGGCCAACGTCCTGACTTTC
TRBD1 | once | TRBJ1-2 | TRBV12-3/TRBV12-4 | CASRFGQAYGYTF | TGTGCCAGCAGATTCGGACAGGCCTATGGCTACACCTTC
NA | few | TRBJ1-1 | TRBV12-3/TRBV12-4 | CASSFYGAKRLNTEAFF | TGTGCCAGCAGTTTCTACGGGGCTAAGAGGTTGAACACTGAAGCTTTCTTT
NA | few | TRBJ2-1 | TRBV20-1 | CSKGWPAGDEQFF | TGCAGTAAAGGGTGGCCGGCCGGCGATGAGCAGTTCTTC